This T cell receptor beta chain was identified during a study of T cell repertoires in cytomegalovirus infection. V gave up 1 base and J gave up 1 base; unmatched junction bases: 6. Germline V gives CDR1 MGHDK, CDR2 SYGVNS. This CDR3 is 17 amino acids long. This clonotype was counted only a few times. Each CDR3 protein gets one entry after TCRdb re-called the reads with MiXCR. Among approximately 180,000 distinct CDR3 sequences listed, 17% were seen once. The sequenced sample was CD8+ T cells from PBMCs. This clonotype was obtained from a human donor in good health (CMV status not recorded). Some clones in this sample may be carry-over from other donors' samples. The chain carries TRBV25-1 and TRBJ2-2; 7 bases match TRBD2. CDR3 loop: CASSELDLAVNTGELFF. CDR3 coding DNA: TGTGCCAGCAGTGAATTGGACCTAGCGGTGAACACCGGGGAGCTGTTTTTT.